The T cell receptor (beta chain) under discussion was sequenced for a study of blood T cells in healthy people across ages. CDR3 size: 14 residues. Germline-derived CDR1 and CDR2 are MDHEN and SYDVKM. V was shortened by 2 bases and J by 4 bases, with 9 bases between the two germline ends. Primed by a sample-barcoded 5' primer and a J-beta primer mix, a second PCR proceeded for roughly 6 to 12 cycles. A single record per CDR3 protein comes from TCRdb applying MiXCR to the 5' RACE reads. The sample has fewer than 900,000 distinct CDR3 sequences, approximately 50% seen once; the top ten hold about a third.

The sequencing input was blood. This clonotype was obtained from a woman aged 55-70 years in good health. This chain links TRBV28 with TRBJ1-5, with D possibly matching TRBD1 (6 bases). CDR3 coding DNA: TGTGCCAGCAGTTTAGGACAGATGAATCAGCCCCAGCATTTT. This sequence encodes CASSLGQMNQPQHF.